The clone carrying this T cell receptor beta chain was seen a few times. Its antigen is still unknown. These data come from a study of T cell responses to AZD1222 COVID-19 vaccine. Study results and caveats: Compared with day 0, the breadth and depth of the Spike-specific TCR repertoire rose significantly after two doses of AZD1222.

The method was immunoSEQ multiplex PCR; TCRdb's version includes in-frame clones alone and lacks a portion of them. The data hold 34,000 or so clones, with around 90% observed a single time. CDR3 size: 17 residues. Germline CDR1 MDHEN, CDR2 SYDVKM. V was clipped by 5 bases and J by 1 base; unmatched bases: 9. Here the sequenced sample was peripheral blood, taken on day 0 of AZD1222 vaccination. The chain links TRBV28 to TRBJ1-5; 9 nucleotides match TRBD1. This receptor was obtained from an adult in good health. Written as DNA, the CDR3 is TGTGCCAGCAGTGTAAGGACGGGACAGGGAAGCAATCAGCCCCAGCATTTT. Translating it yields CASSVRTGQGSNQPQHF. The full variable domain, rest sourced from reference TRBV28 and TRBJ1-5, is DVKVTQSSRYLVKRTGEKVFLECVQDMDHENMFWYRQDPGLGLRLIYFSYDVKMKEKGDIPEGYSVSREKKERFSLILESASTNQTSMYLCASSVRTGQGSNQPQHFGDGTRLSIL.